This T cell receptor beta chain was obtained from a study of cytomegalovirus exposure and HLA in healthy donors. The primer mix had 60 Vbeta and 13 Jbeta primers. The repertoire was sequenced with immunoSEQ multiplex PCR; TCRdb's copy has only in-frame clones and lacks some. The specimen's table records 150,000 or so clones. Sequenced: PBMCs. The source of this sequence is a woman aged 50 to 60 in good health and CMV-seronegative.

CDR3 DNA: TGTGCCAGCAGTGACGGGGGTAGCGGGAATGGAAATGAGCAGTTCTTC. As protein: CASSDGGSGNGNEQFF. This chain uses TRBV6-1 with TRBJ2-1, with 8 bases lining up with TRBD2. CDR3 length equals 16 residues. Germline V CDR1 and CDR2: MNHNS, SASEGT. V lost 3 bases, J lost 7 bases, and 11 bases stayed unmatched.